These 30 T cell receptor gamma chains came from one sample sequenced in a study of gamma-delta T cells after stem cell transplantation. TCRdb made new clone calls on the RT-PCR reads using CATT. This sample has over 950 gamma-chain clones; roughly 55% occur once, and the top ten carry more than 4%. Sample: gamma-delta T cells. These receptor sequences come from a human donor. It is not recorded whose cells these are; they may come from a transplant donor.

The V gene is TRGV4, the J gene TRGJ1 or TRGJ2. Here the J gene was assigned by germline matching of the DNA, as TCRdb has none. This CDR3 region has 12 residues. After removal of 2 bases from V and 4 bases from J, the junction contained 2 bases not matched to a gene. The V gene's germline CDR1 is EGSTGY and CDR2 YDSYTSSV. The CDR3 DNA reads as TGTGCCACCTGGGATGCGTATTATAAGAAACTCTTT. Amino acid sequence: CATWDAYYKKLF.

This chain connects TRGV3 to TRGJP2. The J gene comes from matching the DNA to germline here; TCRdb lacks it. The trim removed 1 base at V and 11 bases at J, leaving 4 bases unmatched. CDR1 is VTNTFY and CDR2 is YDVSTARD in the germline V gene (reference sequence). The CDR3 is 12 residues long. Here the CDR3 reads CATWDRGWIKTF. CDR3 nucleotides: TGTGCCACCTGGGACAGAGGGTGGATCAAGACGTTT.

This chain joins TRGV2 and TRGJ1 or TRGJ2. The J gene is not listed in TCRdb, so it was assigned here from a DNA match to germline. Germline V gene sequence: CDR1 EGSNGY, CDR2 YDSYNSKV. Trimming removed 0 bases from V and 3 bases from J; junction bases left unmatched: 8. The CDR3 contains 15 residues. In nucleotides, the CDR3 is TGTGCCACCTGGGACGGGCATTCGGGTTATTATAAGAAACTCTTT. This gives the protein CATWDGHSGYYKKLF.

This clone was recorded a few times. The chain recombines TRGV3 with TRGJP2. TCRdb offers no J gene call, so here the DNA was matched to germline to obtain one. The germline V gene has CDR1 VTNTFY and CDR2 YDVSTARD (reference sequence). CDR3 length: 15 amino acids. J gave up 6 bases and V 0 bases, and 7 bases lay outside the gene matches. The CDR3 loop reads CATWDRPRRDWIKTF. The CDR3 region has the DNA TGTGCCACCTGGGACAGGCCACGGCGTGATTGGATCAAGACGTTT.

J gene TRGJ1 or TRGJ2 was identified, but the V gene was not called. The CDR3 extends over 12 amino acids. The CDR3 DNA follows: TGTGCCACCTGTGATGGGGACTATAAGAAACTCTTT. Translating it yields CATCDGDYKKLF.

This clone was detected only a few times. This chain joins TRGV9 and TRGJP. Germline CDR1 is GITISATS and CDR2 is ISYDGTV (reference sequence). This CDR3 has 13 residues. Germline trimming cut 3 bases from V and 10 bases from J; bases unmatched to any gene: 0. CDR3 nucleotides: TGTGCCTTGTGGGAGTTGGGCAAAAAAATCAAGGTATTT. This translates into CALWELGKKIKVF.

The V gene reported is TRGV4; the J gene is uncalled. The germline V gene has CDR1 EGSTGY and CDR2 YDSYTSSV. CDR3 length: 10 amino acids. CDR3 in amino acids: CATWDRKELF. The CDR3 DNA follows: TGTGCCACCTGGGATCGTAAGGAACTCTTT.

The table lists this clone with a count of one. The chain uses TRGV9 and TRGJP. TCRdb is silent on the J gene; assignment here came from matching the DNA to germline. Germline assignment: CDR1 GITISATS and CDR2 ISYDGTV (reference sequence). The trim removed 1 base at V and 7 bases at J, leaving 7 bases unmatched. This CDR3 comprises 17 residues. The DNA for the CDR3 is TGTGCCTTGTGGGAGGTAGGACAGGAGTTGGGCAAAAAAATCAAGGTATTT. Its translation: CALWEVGQELGKKIKVF.

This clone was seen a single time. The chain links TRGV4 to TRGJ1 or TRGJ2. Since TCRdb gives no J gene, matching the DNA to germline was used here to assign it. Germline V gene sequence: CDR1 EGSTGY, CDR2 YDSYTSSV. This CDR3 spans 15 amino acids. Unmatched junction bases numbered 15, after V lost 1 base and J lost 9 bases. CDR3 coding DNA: TGTGCCACCTGGGATGGCCCATTTACGAATTGTAAGAAACTCTTT. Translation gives CATWDGPFTNCKKLF.

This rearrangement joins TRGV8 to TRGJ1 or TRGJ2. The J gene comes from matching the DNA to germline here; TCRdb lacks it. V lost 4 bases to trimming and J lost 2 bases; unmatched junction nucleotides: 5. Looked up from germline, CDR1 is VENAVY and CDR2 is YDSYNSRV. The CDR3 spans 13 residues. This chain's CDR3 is CATWEIDYYKKLF. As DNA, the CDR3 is TGTGCCACCTGGGAGATCGATTATTATAAGAAACTCTTT.

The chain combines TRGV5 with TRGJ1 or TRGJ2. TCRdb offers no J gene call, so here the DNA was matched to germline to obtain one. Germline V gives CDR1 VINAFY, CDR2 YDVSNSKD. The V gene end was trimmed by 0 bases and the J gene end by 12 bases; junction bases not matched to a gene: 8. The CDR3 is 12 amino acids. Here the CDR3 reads CATWDRHVGKLF. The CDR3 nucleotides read TGTGCCACCTGGGACAGGCATGTAGGGAAACTCTTT.

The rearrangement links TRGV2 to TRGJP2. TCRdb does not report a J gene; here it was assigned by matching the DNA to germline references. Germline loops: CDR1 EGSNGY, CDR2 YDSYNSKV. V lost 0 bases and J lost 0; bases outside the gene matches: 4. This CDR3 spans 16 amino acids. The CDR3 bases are TGTGCCACCTGGGACGGGGAATATAGTAGTGATTGGATCAAGACGTTT. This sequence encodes CATWDGEYSSDWIKTF.

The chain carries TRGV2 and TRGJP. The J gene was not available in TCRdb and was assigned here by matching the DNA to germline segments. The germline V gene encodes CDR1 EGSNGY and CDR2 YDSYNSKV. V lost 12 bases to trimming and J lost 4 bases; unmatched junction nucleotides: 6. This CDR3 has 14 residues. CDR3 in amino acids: CAATQELGKKIKVF. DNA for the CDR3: TGTGCCGCGACCCAAGAGTTGGGCAAAAAAATCAAGGTATTT.

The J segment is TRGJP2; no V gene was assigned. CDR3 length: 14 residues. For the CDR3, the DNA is TGTGCCACCTGGGACAGTTGTAGTGATTGGATCAAGACGTTT. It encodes CATWDSCSDWIKTF.

CDR3 region: CATWDGYYYKKLF. The CDR3 bases are TGTGCCACCTGGGACGGGTATTATTATAAGAAACTCTTT. The chain carries TRGV2 and TRGJ1 or TRGJ2. Assignment of the J gene here rests on matching the DNA to germline, because TCRdb gives none. V lost 0 bases to trimming and J lost 2 bases; unmatched junction nucleotides: 1. CDR1 EGSNGY and CDR2 YDSYNSKV come from the germline V gene. The CDR3 covers 13 residues.

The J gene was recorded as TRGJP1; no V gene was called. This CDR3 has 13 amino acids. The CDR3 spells CATWISSGWFKIF. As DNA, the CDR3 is TGTGCCACCTGGATCAGCAGTGGTTGGTTCAAGATATTT.

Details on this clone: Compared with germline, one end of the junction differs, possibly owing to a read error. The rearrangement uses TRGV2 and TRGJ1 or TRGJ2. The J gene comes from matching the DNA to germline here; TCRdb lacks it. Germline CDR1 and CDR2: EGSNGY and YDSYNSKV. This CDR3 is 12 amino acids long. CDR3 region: CAAWDGRYKKLF. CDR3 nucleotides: TGTGCCGCCTGGGACGGGCGGTATAAGAAACTCTTT.

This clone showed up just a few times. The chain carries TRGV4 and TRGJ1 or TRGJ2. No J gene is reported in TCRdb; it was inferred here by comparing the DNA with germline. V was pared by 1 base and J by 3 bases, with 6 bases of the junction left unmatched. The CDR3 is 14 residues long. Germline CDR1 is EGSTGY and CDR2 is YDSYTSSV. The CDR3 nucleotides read TGTGCCACCTGGGATGGACCCCTTTATTATAAGAAACTCTTT. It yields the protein CATWDGPLYYKKLF.

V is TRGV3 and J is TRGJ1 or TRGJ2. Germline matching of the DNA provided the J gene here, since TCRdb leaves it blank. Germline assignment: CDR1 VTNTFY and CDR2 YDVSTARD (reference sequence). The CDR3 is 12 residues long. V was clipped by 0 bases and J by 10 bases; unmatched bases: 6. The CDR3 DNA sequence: TGTGCCACCTGGGACAGGCGTTGGAAGAAACTCTTT. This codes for CATWDRRWKKLF.

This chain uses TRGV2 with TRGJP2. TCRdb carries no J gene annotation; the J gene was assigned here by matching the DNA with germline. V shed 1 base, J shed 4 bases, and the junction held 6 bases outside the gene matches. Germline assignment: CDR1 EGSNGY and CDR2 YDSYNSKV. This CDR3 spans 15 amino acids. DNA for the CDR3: TGTGCCACCTGGGACGGCTATAATAGTGATTGGATCAAGACGTTT. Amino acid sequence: CATWDGYNSDWIKTF.

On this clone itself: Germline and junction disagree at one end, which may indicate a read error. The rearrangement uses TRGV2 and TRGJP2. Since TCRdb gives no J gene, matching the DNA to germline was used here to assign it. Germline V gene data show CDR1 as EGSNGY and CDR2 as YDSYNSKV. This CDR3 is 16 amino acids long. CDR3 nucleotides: TGTGCCGCCTGGGACGGACTATATAGTAGTGATTGGATCAAGACGTTT. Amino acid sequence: CAAWDGLYSSDWIKTF.

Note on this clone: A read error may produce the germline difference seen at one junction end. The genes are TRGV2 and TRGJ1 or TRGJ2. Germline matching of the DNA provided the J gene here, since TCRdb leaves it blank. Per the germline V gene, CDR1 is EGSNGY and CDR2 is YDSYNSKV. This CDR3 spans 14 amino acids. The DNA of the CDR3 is TGTGCCACCTGGGACGGGCCGAATTGTTATAAGAAACTCTTT. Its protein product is CATWDGPNCYKKLF.

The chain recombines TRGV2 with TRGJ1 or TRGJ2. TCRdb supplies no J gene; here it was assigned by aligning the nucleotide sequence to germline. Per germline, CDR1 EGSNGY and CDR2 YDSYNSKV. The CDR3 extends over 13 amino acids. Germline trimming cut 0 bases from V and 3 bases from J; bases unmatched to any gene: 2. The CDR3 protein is CATWDGVYYKKLF. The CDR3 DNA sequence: TGTGCCACCTGGGACGGGGTTTATTATAAGAAACTCTTT.

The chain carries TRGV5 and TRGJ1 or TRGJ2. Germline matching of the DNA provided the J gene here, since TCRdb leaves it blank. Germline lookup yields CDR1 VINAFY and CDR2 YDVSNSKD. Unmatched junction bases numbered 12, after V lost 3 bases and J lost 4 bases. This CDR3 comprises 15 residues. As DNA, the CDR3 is TGTGCCACCTGGGACGGGGACCCGCGGTATTATAAGAAACTCTTT. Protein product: CATWDGDPRYYKKLF.

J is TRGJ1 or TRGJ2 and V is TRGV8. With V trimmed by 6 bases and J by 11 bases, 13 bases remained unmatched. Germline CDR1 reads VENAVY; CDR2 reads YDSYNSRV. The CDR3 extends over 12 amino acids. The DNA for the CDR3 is TGTGCCACCTGGCACAAACGGGGGGAGAAACTCTTT. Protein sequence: CATWHKRGEKLF.

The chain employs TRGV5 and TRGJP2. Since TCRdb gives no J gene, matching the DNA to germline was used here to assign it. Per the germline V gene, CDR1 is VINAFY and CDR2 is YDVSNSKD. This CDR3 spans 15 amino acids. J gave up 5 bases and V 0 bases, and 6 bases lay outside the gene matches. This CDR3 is CATWDRPGSDWIKTF. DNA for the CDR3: TGTGCCACCTGGGACAGGCCCGGGAGTGATTGGATCAAGACGTTT.

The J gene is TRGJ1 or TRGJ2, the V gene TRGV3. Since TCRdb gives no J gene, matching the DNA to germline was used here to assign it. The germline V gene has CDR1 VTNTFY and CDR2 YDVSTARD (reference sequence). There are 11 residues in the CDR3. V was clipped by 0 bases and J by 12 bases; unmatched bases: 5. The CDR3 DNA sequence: TGTGCCACCTGGGACAGGCCGGGGAAACTCTTT. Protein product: CATWDRPGKLF.

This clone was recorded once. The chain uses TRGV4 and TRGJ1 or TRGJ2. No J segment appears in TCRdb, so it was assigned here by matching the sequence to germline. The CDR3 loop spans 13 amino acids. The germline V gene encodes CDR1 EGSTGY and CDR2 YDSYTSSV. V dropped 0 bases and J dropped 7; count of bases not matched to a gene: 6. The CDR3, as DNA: TGTGCCACCTGGGATGGGCCGTGGTATAAGAAACTCTTT. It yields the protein CATWDGPWYKKLF.

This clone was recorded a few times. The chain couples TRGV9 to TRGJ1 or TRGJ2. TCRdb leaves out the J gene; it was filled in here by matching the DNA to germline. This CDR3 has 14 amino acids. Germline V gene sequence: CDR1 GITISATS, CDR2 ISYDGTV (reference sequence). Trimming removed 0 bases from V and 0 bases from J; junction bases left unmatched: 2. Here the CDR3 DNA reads TGTGCCTTGTGGGAGGTGCCGAATTATTATAAGAAACTCTTT. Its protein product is CALWEVPNYYKKLF.

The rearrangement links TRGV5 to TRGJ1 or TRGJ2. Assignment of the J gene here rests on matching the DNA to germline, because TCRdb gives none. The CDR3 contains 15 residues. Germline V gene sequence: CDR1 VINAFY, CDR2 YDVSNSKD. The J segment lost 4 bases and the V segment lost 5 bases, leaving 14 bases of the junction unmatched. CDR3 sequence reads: CATWGPPTGYYKKLF. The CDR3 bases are TGTGCCACCTGGGGCCCCCCGACAGGATATTATAAGAAACTCTTT.